Below are 14 T cell receptor beta chains sequenced from a single sample in a study of graft-versus-host responses after intestinal transplantation. Profiled with immunoSEQ multiplex PCR; TCRdb holds only in-frame clones, not every one. The top ten clones hold roughly 7.1% of a sample with 40,000 or so clones, roughly 89% of them seen once. The sequencing used PBMCs, collected 267 days after transplant. Every receptor here comes from a human patient who received an intestinal transplant, so some T cells may come from the graft donor.

The chain combines TRBV20-1 with TRBJ2-1, with a tentative D call TRBD2 (6 bases). V was clipped by 6 bases and J by 8 bases, with 11 bases between them. The CDR3 length is 11 residues. Germline V gene sequence: CDR1 DFQATT, CDR2 SNEGSKA (reference sequence). The CDR3 loop reads CSALTGDEQFF. The CDR3 DNA reads as TGCAGTGCCCTAACGGGGGATGAGCAGTTCTTC.

This rearrangement joins TRBV11-2 to TRBJ1-3; D gene ambiguous. Per the germline V gene, CDR1 is SGHAT and CDR2 is FQNNGV. Trimming cost V 6 bases and J 4 bases, with 10 bases left between them. This CDR3 is 13 amino acids long. CDR3 region: CASRETRGNTIYF. The CDR3 DNA sequence: TGTGCCAGCAGAGAAACCCGCGGAAACACCATATATTTT. The complete variable domain, with remaining parts taken from reference TRBV11-2 and TRBJ1-3, reads EAGVAQSPRYKIIEKRQSVAFWCNPISGHATLYWYQQILGQGPKLLIQFQNNGVVDDSQLPKDRFSAERLKGVDSTLKIQPAKLEDSAVYLCASRETRGNTIYFGEGSWLTVV.

This clone was counted a single time. The J gene is TRBJ2-1, the V gene TRBV7-9, with 8 bases that match TRBD1. Germline CDR1 reads SEHNR; CDR2 reads FQNEAQ (reference sequence). The CDR3 contains 14 residues. Trimming cost V 1 base and J 15 bases; bases outside gene matches: 11. CDR3 residues: CASSLEGATGAVFF. CDR3 nucleotides: TGTGCCAGCAGCTTAGAAGGGGCGACAGGGGCGGTGTTCTTC.

The chain recombines TRBV19 with TRBJ1-2, with 10 bases aligning to TRBD1. Trimming cost V 6 bases and J 8 bases; bases outside gene matches: 9. In germline, CDR1 is LNHDA, CDR2 SQIVND (reference sequence). The CDR3 is made up of 14 amino acids. The CDR3 loop reads CASSPGMGQGGYTF. CDR3 bases: TGTGCCAGTAGCCCCGGTATGGGACAGGGGGGCTACACCTTC.

V and J are TRBV19 and TRBJ2-6; possibly TRBD2 for D (6 bases). V shed 3 bases and J shed 2 bases, with 8 bases lying between them. This CDR3 contains 15 residues. The germline gives CDR1 LNHDA, CDR2 SQIVND (reference sequence). In nucleotides, the CDR3 is TGTGCCAGTAGTATCTGGGGGGCTGGGGCCAACGTCCTGACTTTC. Amino acids: CASSIWGAGANVLTF.

CDR3 nucleotides: TGTGCCATCAGCCGACAGGGGGCGAATCAGCCCCAGCATTTT. Protein product: CAISRQGANQPQHF. This chain connects TRBV10-3 to TRBJ1-5; the match to TRBD1 covers 10 bases. Germline V gene data show CDR1 as ENHRY and CDR2 as SYGVKD. With V trimmed by 6 bases and J by 4 bases, 3 bases remained unmatched. The CDR3 spans 14 residues.

This clone has a single count. The chain combines TRBV13 with TRBJ2-7, with unresolved D. Germline loops: CDR1 PRHDT, CDR2 FYEKMQ (reference sequence). The CDR3 is 14 amino acids. V was clipped by 5 bases and J by 2 bases, with 13 bases between them. CDR3 region: CASSPRQAPYEQYF. The CDR3 DNA reads as TGTGCCAGCAGCCCCAGGCAAGCTCCCTACGAGCAGTACTTC.

The rearrangement joins TRBV19 to TRBJ1-3, with 7 bases identical to TRBD1. The J segment lost 4 bases and the V segment lost 4 bases, leaving 4 bases of the junction unmatched. CDR3 length equals 14 residues. Germline V CDR1 and CDR2: LNHDA, SQIVND (reference sequence). The DNA for the CDR3 is TGTGCCAGTAGTAGGGTGGGACAGGGAAACACCATATATTTT. Translation: CASSRVGQGNTIYF. The full variable domain, with the rest looked up from reference TRBV19 and TRBJ1-3, is DGGITQSPKYLFRKEGQNVTLSCEQNLNHDAMYWYRQDPGQGLRLIYYSQIVNDFQKGDIAEGYSVSREKKESFPLTVTSAQKNPTAFYLCASSRVGQGNTIYFGEGSWLTVV.

The chain carries TRBV4-1 and TRBJ1-2; 9 bases map to TRBD1. This CDR3 has 17 residues. Germline-derived CDR1 and CDR2 are MGHRA and YSYEKL. Losses at the gene ends were 0 bases for V and 7 bases for J; bases not matched to a gene: 12. CDR3 amino acids: CASSQDRIDRGIGGYTF. The CDR3 DNA reads as TGCGCCAGCAGCCAAGATAGGATCGACAGGGGGATCGGTGGCTACACCTTC.

J is TRBJ2-2 and V is TRBV4-1; D possibly corresponds to TRBD2 (5 bases). Germline V gene sequence: CDR1 MGHRA, CDR2 YSYEKL. The CDR3 covers 14 residues. Between the trimmed V and J ends, which lost 1 base and 7 bases, there was a span of 10 bases. The CDR3 DNA reads TGCGCCAGCAGCCAAGGCGGGCCGGGCGGGGAGCTGTTTTTT. As protein: CASSQGGPGGELFF.

V gene TRBV7-9 combines with J gene TRBJ2-5; D gene ambiguous. The CDR3 is 11 residues long. The germline V gene encodes CDR1 SEHNR and CDR2 FQNEAQ (reference sequence). V was cut by 5 bases and J by 4 bases, with 5 bases left in between. The CDR3: CASSKGETQYF. The CDR3 DNA sequence: TGTGCCAGCAGCAAAGGAGAGACCCAGTACTTC.

V and J are TRBV27 and TRBJ2-2; 8 positions match TRBD2. Germline values: CDR1 MNHEY, CDR2 SMNVEV (reference sequence). CDR3 length: 13 residues. After removal of 6 bases from V and 6 bases from J, the junction contained 3 bases not matched to a gene. CDR3 protein: CASRTSVAGELFF. CDR3 DNA sequence: TGTGCCAGCAGGACTAGCGTGGCCGGGGAGCTGTTTTTT.

The chain links TRBV4-1 to TRBJ2-1, with 7 bases that match TRBD2. The ends lost 2 bases at V and 5 bases at J; junction bases unmatched: 15. This CDR3 spans 18 amino acids. Germline V lookup: CDR1 MGHRA, CDR2 YSYEKL. The CDR3 DNA reads TGCGCCAGCAGCCAACAAGTAGCAGGACTAGTGGAACACAATGAGCAGTTCTTC. This sequence encodes CASSQQVAGLVEHNEQFF.

The gene calls are TRBV2 and TRBJ1-5; D is ambiguous. CDR3 length: 15 residues. Per the germline V gene, CDR1 is SNHLY and CDR2 is FYNNEI. Trimming removed 6 bases from V and 5 bases from J, with 17 bases in between. The CDR3 spells CASRAQPGSYQPQHF. The CDR3 nucleotides read TGTGCCAGCAGAGCCCAACCGGGAAGCTATCAGCCCCAGCATTTT.